The 5 T cell receptor beta chains presented below share a single source sample, sequenced in a study of CXCR3-negative and CXCR3-positive naive CD8 T cells. Findings of the study overall: CXCR3-positive naive cells had TRB CDR3s that were more hydrophobic than CXCR3-negative naive cells had.

For these TCRs, the target antigens are not known. With UMI labels, 5' RACE was used to prepare the TRB cDNA libraries. TCRdb derives one entry per CDR3 protein from the 5' RACE reads, leaving out DNA. The sample holds over 55,000 distinct CDR3 sequences. The material sequenced was naive CXCR3+ CD8+ T cells from blood. Described subset: CD45RO-CCR7+CD27+CD95- naive CD8+ T cells expressing CXCR3 (TNR3+). Receptors originate from a human donor in good health. Some clones in this sample may be carry-over from other donors' samples.

This chain joins TRBV16 and TRBJ2-2. CDR3 size: 16 residues. The germline gives CDR1 KGHSY, CDR2 FQNENV. The CDR3 loop is CASSQTLVVYTGELFF.

The chain recombines TRBV29-1 with TRBJ2-1; lacking DNA, the TRBD1 call made by TCRdb goes unchecked. The CDR3 contains 14 residues. CDR1 is SQVTM, CDR2 ANQGSEA, per germline. The CDR3 protein is CSVEGDSVGNEQFF.

The rearrangement joins TRBV2 to TRBJ2-7; the D call from TCRdb, TRBD2, cannot be confirmed without DNA. Germline V gene data show CDR1 as SNHLY and CDR2 as FYNNEI. The CDR3 is 11 amino acids. The CDR3 sequence: CASPSLYEQYF.

The chain combines TRBV5-1 with TRBJ1-1; TCRdb returns TRBD1, unconfirmable since there is no DNA. CDR1 and CDR2 (germline): SGHRS, YFSETQ. The length of the CDR3 is 13 residues. The CDR3: CASSLTGGGEAFF.

This chain links TRBV7-9 with TRBJ2-1; TCRdb lists TRBD2, though no DNA is available to test this call. Germline CDR1 is SEHNR and CDR2 is FQNEAQ (reference sequence). The CDR3 extends over 14 amino acids. The CDR3 loop is CASGSSANYNEQFF.